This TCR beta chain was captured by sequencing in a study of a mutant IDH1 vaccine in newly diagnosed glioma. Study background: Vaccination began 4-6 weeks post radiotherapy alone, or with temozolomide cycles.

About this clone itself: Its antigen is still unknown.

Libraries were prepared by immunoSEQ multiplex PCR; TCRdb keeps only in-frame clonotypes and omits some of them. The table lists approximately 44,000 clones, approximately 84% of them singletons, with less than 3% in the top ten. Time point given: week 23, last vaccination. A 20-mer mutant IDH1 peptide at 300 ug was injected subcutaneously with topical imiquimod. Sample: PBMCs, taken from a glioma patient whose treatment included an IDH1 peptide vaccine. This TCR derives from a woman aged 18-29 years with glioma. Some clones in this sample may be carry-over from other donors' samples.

This chain's CDR3 is CASSQDGWNTEAFF. CDR3 in DNA: TGCGCCAGCAGCCAAGATGGTTGGAACACTGAAGCTTTCTTT. The rearrangement joins TRBV4-3 to TRBJ1-1; no definite D call. The CDR3 has 14 amino acids. The V gene lost 0 bases and the J gene lost 1 base, with 6 bases spanning the gap. Germline V gene sequence: CDR1 LGHNA, CDR2 YSLEER.